The clone carrying this TCR beta chain was found once. This entry is derived from a study of blood T cells in healthy people across ages. Germline lookup yields CDR1 MNHEY and CDR2 SMNVEV (reference sequence). Trimming pared 5 bases from V and 0 bases from J, leaving 18 bases between. The CDR3 covers 17 residues. A J-beta primer mix and a sample-barcoded 5' primer were used in a second PCR of about 7 to 12 cycles. TCRdb reprocessed the 5' RACE reads with MiXCR, giving one entry per CDR3 protein. The repertoire holds some 1.4 million distinct CDR3 sequences, with around two fifths as singletons. The receptor was derived from a woman aged 18-29 years in good health. The sequenced material came from blood. This sequence joins TRBV27 and TRBJ2-3; tentatively, D is TRBD2 (6 bases). The CDR3 DNA follows: TGTGCCAGCAGTCCACCCCCGGGGGAAGAGAGCACAGATACGCAGTATTTT. Translating gives CASSPPPGEESTDTQYF.